Included here is one T cell receptor (beta chain) sequence, with context. V lost 3 bases to trimming and J lost 3 bases, with 11 bases between them. The CDR3 is 15 residues long. The germline gives CDR1 LNHDA, CDR2 SQIVND (reference sequence). The record originates from a study of spatial heterogeneity in lung cancer. Study summary: Each unique TCR and UMI combination was seen more than ten times on average in raw reads.

The time point was: blood at routine non-recurrence follow-up after resection. No cell sorting; template was whole RNA from tumor, lung tissue or PBMC. TCRdb processed the 5' RACE reads anew with MiXCR; each CDR3 protein has one entry. The sample shows about 120,000 distinct CDR3 sequences, roughly an eighth of them seen only once. Sequenced material: PBMCs, taken at follow-up. This clonotype was obtained from a male donor with early-stage non-small cell lung cancer. J is TRBJ1-4 and V is TRBV19, with D unresolved. CDR3 residues: CASSIPGGPNEKLFF. The CDR3 DNA is TGTGCCAGTAGTATCCCGGGAGGGCCTAATGAAAAACTGTTTTTT.